This entry describes one T cell receptor (beta chain). It lacks a known antigen. Per-base quality was not reported, and no clone a single base away is much larger than it. This entry is derived from a study of T cell changes during pregnancy in multiple sclerosis (dated by TCRdb to the late 2010s). Regarding the study in general: The study looked at changes in the T cell repertoire across pregnancy in women with multiple sclerosis.

The CDR3 has 14 amino acids, counting the end cysteine and phenylalanine. Only the CDR3 DNA stays, 42 bases, in frame from base 1. The germline V gene (reference sequence) specifies SEHNR as CDR1 and FQNEAQ as CDR2. The V end loses 4 bases and the J end loses 3 bases, and a stretch of 10 bases separates them. Libraries were built with the immunoSEQ multiplex PCR assay. Drawn from immuneACCESS, this table holds only the in-frame rearrangements with V and J called that TCRdb kept. Clones are partly lost; checked studies trace under half to an unresolved V gene and leave the rest unexplained. This sample comprises under 80,000 clones, 80% to 95% of them detected only once. Clones ranked in the top ten supply almost 1.5% of the sample.

The source of this sequence is a female donor with multiple sclerosis, enrolled in a pregnancy study. This sample comprised peripheral blood, obtained in the second trimester of pregnancy. The chain is made from TRBV7-9 and TRBJ1-5, with no D gene named confidently. The DNA sequence is given as TGTGCCAGCAGCTCCCGGGATGACAATCAGCCCCAGCATTTT. This translates into CASSSRDDNQPQHF.